The sequence of this T cell receptor beta chain was determined in a study of long-term antiretroviral therapy in people with HIV. The CDR3 consists of 13 residues. Germline V gives CDR1 SGHTA, CDR2 FQGNSA. With 5 bases removed from V and 1 base from J, the gap between germline ends came to 8 bases. Every one of the donors gave at least one pre-ART PBMC sample and at least two post-ART PBMC samples. Survey-level immunoSEQ v3.0 assays were run. Only in-frame clones appear in the TCRdb table, and some are missing; sequencing was by immunoSEQ multiplex PCR. The sample has tens of thousands of clones; around three quarters are singletons. Study-wide findings and caveats: Data on ART adherence, viral resistance or therapy changes were unavailable. Every time point showed a repertoire led by clones expanded before ART. Comparison with controls showed narrower CDR3 length ranges in HIV repertoires.

In the case of this clone: Its target is not known. Other DNA sequences within the sample encode an identical CDR3.

The rearrangement links TRBV7-2 to TRBJ1-1; no definite D call. This TCR was sampled from a man in his forties or fifties with HIV. This specimen was unsorted PBMCs, taken 0.3 years after starting antiretroviral therapy. This CDR3 reads CASSPGRNTEAFF. The CDR3 nucleotides are TGTGCCAGCAGCCCTGGGCGGAACACTGAAGCTTTCTTT.